Shown below are 6 T cell receptor beta chains from a single sample sequenced in a study of blood T cell repertoires in COVID-19 (dated by TCRdb to about 2020). The library relied on the immunoSEQ multiplex PCR assay. TCRdb obtained this table from immuneACCESS and retained in-frame rearrangements with V and J assigned. These tables miss some clones; where compared with another copy, unresolved V genes account for less than half of the shortfall, and the remainder is unexplained. The sample data list about 220,000 clones, and about four fifths of these were observed just once. About 3.2% of the sample belongs to the ten largest clones. Sequencing input: PBMCs or T cells enriched from blood (not recorded which). These receptor sequences come from a woman in her fifties or sixties who had recovered from COVID-19.

This clone was seen only once. The V gene is TRBV4-3, the J gene TRBJ2-7; D is perhaps TRBD1 (6 bases). The CDR3 loop spans 15 amino acids. V was pared by 0 bases and J by 3 bases, with 12 bases between. Germline-derived CDR1 and CDR2 are LGHNA and YSLEER. The chain's CDR3 is CASSQEAQGIYEQYF. The CDR3 DNA sequence: TGCGCCAGCAGCCAAGAAGCACAGGGTATCTACGAGCAGTACTTC.

This clone was detected once. The chain employs TRBV11-3 and TRBJ2-3; 9 nucleotides align to TRBD2. The CDR3 has 16 amino acids. Germline CDR1 SGHNT, CDR2 YENEEA. Trimming took 1 base from V and 2 from J; bases not matched to a gene: 4. The CDR3 DNA reads as TGTGCCAGCAGCTTAGGGCTAGCGGGACTCACAGATACGCAGTATTTT. Protein: CASSLGLAGLTDTQYF.

This sequence joins TRBV11-2 and TRBJ2-7, with 12 bases identical to TRBD1. CDR3 size: 18 residues. The germline V gene has CDR1 SGHAT and CDR2 FQNNGV. The V gene end was trimmed by 4 bases and the J gene end by 3 bases; junction bases not matched to a gene: 13. The DNA for the CDR3 is TGTGCCAGCAGCTCCGGGGGACAGGGGGCTTTTCGCCACTACGAGCAGTACTTC. It encodes CASSSGGQGAFRHYEQYF.

This clone was counted between two and nine times. V and J are TRBV25-1 and TRBJ1-4; possible D gene TRBD1, 6 bases. The germline V gene has CDR1 MGHDK and CDR2 SYGVNS. The CDR3 sequence is 13 residues long. V was clipped by 7 bases and J by 8 bases, with 14 bases between them. DNA of the CDR3: TGTGCCAGCATTTCACAGGGTAGGGAAAAACTGTTTTTT. This translates into CASISQGREKLFF.

This clone was detected only once. The V gene is TRBV6-5, the J gene TRBJ1-2, with a possible D match to TRBD1 (6 bases). The CDR3 sequence is 12 residues long. Germline V lookup: CDR1 MNHEY, CDR2 SVGAGI. V gave up 7 bases and J gave up 7 bases, with 13 bases separating them. As DNA, the CDR3 is TGTGCCAGCAATCACAGAGGGGGTGGCTACACCTTC. Translating it yields CASNHRGGGYTF.

Only one count was recorded for this clone. The rearrangement uses TRBV11-2 and TRBJ1-1; D is ambiguous. CDR1 is SGHAT, CDR2 FQNNGV, per germline. The V gene lost 3 bases and the J gene lost 1 base, with 6 bases spanning the gap. The CDR3 spans 13 residues. CDR3 loop: CASSLSGNTEAFF. The CDR3 DNA is TGTGCCAGCAGCTTGTCAGGGAACACTGAAGCTTTCTTT.